The T cell receptor beta chain under discussion was sequenced for a study of T cells in Graves' hyperthyroidism and ophthalmopathy. Germline CDR1 and CDR2: SGHVS and FNYEAQ. The CDR3 runs to 15 residues. The V gene end was trimmed by 5 bases and the J gene end by 8 bases; junction bases not matched to a gene: 9. TCR beta CDR3 regions were amplified from RNA transcripts. In the first-round RT-PCR of the TCR CDR3, the HTBI primer set was used. TCRdb processed the multiplex PCR reads anew with MiXCR; each CDR3 protein has one entry. The sample has about 600,000 distinct CDR3 sequences, around 15% seen once.

Sequenced material: blood. The sequence derives from a woman between 40 and 50 years old with Graves' ophthalmopathy. This sequence joins TRBV7-6 and TRBJ1-6, with 7 positions matching TRBD1. CDR3 nucleotide sequence: TGTGCCAGCAGCCGGAGACAGGGAACAGATTCACCCCTCCACTTT. This sequence encodes CASSRRQGTDSPLHF.